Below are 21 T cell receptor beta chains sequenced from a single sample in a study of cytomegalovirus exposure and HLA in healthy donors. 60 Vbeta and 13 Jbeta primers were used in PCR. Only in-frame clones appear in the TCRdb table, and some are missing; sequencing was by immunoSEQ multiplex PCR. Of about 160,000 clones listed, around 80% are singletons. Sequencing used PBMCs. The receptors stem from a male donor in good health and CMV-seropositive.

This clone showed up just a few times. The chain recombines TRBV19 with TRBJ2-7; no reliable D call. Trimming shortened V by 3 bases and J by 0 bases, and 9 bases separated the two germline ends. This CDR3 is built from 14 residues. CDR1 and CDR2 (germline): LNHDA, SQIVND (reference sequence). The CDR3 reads CASSISESSYEQYF. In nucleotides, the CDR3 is TGTGCCAGTAGTATCTCGGAGAGCTCCTACGAGCAGTACTTC.

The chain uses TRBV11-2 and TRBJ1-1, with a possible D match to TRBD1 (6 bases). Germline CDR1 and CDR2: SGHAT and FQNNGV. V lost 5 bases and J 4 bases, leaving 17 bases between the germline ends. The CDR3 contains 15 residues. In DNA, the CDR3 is TGTGCCAGCAGCCATAAGGGGGTTTTGAGCACTGAAGCTTTCTTT. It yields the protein CASSHKGVLSTEAFF.

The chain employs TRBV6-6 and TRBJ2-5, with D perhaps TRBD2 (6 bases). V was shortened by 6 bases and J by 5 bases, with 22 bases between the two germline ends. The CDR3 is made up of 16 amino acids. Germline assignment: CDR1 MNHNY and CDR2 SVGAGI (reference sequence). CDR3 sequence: CASRFKGTVRGETQYF. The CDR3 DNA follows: TGTGCCAGCAGATTCAAAGGGACCGTTCGGGGGGAGACCCAGTACTTC.

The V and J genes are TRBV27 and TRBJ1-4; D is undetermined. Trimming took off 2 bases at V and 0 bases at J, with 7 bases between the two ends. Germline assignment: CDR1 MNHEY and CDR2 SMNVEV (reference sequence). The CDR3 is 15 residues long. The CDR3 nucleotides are TGTGCCAGCAGTTTAATGAGGGCAACTAATGAAAAACTGTTTTTT. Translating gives CASSLMRATNEKLFF.

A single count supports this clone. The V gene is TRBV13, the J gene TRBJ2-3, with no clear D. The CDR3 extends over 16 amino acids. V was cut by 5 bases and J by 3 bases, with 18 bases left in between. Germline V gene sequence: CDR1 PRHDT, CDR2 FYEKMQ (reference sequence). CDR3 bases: TGTGCCAGCAGCCCCCCCTCGGTCCTGTCAACAGATACGCAGTATTTT. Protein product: CASSPPSVLSTDTQYF.

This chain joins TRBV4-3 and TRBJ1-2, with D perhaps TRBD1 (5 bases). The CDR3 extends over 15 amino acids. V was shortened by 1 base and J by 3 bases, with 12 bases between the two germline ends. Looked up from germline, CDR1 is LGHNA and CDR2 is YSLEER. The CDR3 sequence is CASSQALGADYGYTF. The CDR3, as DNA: TGCGCCAGCAGCCAAGCTCTAGGGGCTGACTATGGCTACACCTTC.

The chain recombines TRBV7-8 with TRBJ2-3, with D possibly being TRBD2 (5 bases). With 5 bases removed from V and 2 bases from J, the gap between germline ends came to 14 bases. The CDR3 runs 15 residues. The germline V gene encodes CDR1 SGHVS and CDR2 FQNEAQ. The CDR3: CASSPGRVITDTQYF. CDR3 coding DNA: TGTGCCAGCAGCCCTGGGCGGGTTATCACAGATACGCAGTATTTT.

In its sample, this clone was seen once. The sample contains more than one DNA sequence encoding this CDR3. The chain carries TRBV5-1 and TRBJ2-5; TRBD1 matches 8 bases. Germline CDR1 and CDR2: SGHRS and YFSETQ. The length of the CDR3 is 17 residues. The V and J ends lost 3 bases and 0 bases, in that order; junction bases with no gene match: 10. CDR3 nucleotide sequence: TGCGCCAGCAGCTGGGCACCGGGACAGGATTACCAAGAGACCCAGTACTTC. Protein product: CASSWAPGQDYQETQYF. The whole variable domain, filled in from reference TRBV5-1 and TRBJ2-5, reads KAGVTQTPRYLIKTRGQQVTLSCSPISGHRSVSWYQQTPGQGLQFLFEYFSETQRNKGNFPGRFSGRQFSNSRSEMNVSTLELGDSALYLCASSWAPGQDYQETQYFGPGTRLLVL.

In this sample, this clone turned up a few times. In nucleotides, the CDR3 is TGTGCCACCTTAGTCGGGACTAGCTCCTACAATGAGCAGTTCTTC. It codes for CATLVGTSSYNEQFF. The J gene is TRBJ2-1, the V gene TRBV7-8; TRBD2 matches at 8 bases. V gave up 10 bases and J gave up 0 bases; unmatched junction bases: 8. Germline V gene lookup returns CDR1 SGHVS and CDR2 FQNEAQ. CDR3 length equals 15 residues.

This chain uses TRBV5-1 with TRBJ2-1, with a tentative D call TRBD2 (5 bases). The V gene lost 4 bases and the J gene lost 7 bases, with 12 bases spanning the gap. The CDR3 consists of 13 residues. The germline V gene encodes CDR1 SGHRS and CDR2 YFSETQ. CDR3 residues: CASSGSYGNEQFF. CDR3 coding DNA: TGCGCCAGCAGCGGGAGCTACGGGAATGAGCAGTTCTTC.

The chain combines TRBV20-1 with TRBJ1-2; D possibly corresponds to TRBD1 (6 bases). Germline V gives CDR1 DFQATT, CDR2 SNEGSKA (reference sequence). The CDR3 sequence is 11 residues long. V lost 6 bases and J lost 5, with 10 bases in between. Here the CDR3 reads CSADQGYGYTF. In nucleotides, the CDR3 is TGCAGTGCCGACCAGGGGTATGGCTACACCTTC.

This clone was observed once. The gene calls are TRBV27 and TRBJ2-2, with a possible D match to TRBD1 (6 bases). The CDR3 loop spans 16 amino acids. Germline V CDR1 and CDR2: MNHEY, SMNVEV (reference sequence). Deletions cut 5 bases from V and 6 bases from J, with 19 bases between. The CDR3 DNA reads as TGTGCCAGCAGTCCAGTAAGGGGGTCCCTTCCCGGGGAGCTGTTTTTT. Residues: CASSPVRGSLPGELFF.

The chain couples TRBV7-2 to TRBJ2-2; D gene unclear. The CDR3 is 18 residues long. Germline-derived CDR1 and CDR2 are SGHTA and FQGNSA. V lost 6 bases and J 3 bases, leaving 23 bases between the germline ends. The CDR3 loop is CASSESSLGDVDTGELFF. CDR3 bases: TGTGCCAGCAGTGAGTCTTCGTTAGGAGACGTCGACACCGGGGAGCTGTTTTTT.

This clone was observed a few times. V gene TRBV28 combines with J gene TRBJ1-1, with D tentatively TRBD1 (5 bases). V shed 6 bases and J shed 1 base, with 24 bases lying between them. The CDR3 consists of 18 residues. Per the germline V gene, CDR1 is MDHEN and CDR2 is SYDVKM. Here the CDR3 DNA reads TGTGCCAGCAGCCAAGTCTGGGGCCGGCGCTCTGCGAACACTGAAGCTTTCTTT. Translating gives CASSQVWGRRSANTEAFF.

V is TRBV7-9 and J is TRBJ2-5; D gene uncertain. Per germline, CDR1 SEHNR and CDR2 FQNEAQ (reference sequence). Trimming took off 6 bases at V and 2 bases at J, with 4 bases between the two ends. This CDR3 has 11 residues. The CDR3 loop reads CASRSQETQYF. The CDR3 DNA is TGTGCCAGCAGGTCACAAGAGACCCAGTACTTC. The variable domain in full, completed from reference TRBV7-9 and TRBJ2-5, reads DTGVSQNPRHKITKRGQNVTFRCDPISEHNRLYWYRQTLGQGPEFLTYFQNEAQLEKSRLLSDRFSAERPKGSFSTLEIQRTEQGDSAMYLCASRSQETQYFGPGTRLLVL.

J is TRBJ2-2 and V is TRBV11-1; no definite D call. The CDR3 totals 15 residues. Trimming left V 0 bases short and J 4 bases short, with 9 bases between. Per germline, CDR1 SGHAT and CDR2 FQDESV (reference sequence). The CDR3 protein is CASSLARVGTGELFF. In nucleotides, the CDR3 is TGTGCCAGCAGCTTAGCGCGTGTCGGCACCGGGGAGCTGTTTTTT. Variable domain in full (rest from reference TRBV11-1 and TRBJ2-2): EAEVAQSPRYKITEKSQAVAFWCDPISGHATLYWYRQILGQGPELLVQFQDESVVDDSQLPKDRFSAERLKGVDSTLKIQPAELGDSAMYLCASSLARVGTGELFFGEGSRLTVL.

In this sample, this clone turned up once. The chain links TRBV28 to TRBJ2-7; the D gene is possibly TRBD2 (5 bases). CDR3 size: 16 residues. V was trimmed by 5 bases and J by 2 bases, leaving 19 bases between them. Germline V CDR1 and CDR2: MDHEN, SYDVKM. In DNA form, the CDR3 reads TGTGCCAGCAGTCAGACATTAAGCGGTACCACCTACGAGCAGTACTTC. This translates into CASSQTLSGTTYEQYF.

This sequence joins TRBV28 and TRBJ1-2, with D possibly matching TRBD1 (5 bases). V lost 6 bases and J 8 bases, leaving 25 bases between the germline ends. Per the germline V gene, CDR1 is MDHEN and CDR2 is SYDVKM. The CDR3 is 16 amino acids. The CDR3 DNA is TGTGCCAGCAGCCGCGGGGGTGGGAGGGTGGTGTCAGGCTACACCTTC. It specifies CASSRGGGRVVSGYTF.

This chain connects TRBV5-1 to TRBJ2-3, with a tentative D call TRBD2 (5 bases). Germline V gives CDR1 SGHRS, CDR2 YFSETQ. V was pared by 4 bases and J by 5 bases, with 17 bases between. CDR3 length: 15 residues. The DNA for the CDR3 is TGCGCCAGCAGCCCCCCGGGGTCCAGTGGAGATACGCAGTATTTT. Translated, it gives CASSPPGSSGDTQYF.

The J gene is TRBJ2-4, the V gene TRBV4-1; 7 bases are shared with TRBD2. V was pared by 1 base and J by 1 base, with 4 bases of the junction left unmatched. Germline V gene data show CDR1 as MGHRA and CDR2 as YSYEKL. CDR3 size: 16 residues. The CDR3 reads CASSQVLTSAKNIQYF. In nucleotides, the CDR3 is TGCGCCAGCAGCCAAGTGCTGACTAGCGCCAAAAACATTCAGTACTTC.

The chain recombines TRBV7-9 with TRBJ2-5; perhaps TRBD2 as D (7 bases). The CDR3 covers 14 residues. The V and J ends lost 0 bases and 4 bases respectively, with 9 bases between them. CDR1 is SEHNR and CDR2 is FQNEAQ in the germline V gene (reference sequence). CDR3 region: CASSLAGGGETQYF. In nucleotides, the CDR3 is TGTGCCAGCAGCTTAGCGGGAGGGGGAGAGACCCAGTACTTC.